Each of the 7 T cell receptor beta chains below was sequenced from the same sample in a study of OX40 agonist ivuxolimab in advanced cancers. The assay was immunoSEQ multiplex PCR, and TCRdb's table has in-frame clones only and misses some. The table records tens of thousands of clones, roughly 88% of them present only once. The input for sequencing was CD4+ or CD8+ T cells sorted from blood, taken in a trial of the OX40 agonist ivuxolimab. These receptor sequences come from an adult with an advanced solid tumor such as melanoma, head and neck, liver or kidney cancer.

This rearrangement joins TRBV9 to TRBJ2-5, with D tentatively TRBD1 (5 bases). The V and J ends lost 3 bases and 5 bases respectively, with 17 bases between them. The V gene's germline CDR1 is SGDLS and CDR2 YYNGEE. The CDR3 loop spans 15 amino acids. Written as DNA, the CDR3 is TGTGCCAGCAGCGGCGGCAGGCGAAGGGGTGAGACCCAGTACTTC. It yields the protein CASSGGRRRGETQYF.

The chain couples TRBV2 to TRBJ1-1; possibly TRBD1 for D (5 bases). Per germline, CDR1 SNHLY and CDR2 FYNNEI. The length of the CDR3 is 12 residues. V was cut by 8 bases and J by 11 bases, with 18 bases left in between. The CDR3 loop is CASLGGRRAAFF. In DNA form, the CDR3 reads TGTGCCAGCCTCGGAGGGCGCAGGGCGGCTTTCTTT.

The chain links TRBV7-9 to TRBJ2-3; TRBD1 agrees at 9 bases. The CDR3 length is 16 residues. V shed 5 bases, J shed 5 bases, and the junction held 11 bases outside the gene matches. Germline assignment: CDR1 SEHNR and CDR2 FQNEAQ (reference sequence). CDR3 coding DNA: TGTGCCAGCAGCCTCGAGCGACAGGGGGGGGTAGATACGCAGTATTTT. It encodes CASSLERQGGVDTQYF.

The J gene is TRBJ2-2, the V gene TRBV10-2; D is possibly TRBD2 (5 bases). The CDR3 is 11 residues long. Trimming pared 8 bases from V and 8 bases from J, leaving 9 bases between. Germline assignment: CDR1 WSHSY and CDR2 SAAADI. CDR3 nucleotide sequence: TGCGCCAGCGCCCCGGGAGGGGAGCTGTTTTTT. This encodes CASAPGGELFF.

V is TRBV6-4 and J is TRBJ2-2, with D tentatively TRBD2 (5 bases). V lost 0 bases, J lost 3 bases, and 8 bases lay in between. CDR1 and CDR2 (germline): MRHNA, SNTAGT. The CDR3 length is 15 residues. The CDR3: CASSDSDGDTGELFF. DNA for the CDR3: TGTGCCAGCAGTGACTCGGACGGGGACACCGGGGAGCTGTTTTTT.

This rearrangement joins TRBV29-1 to TRBJ1-3; D might be TRBD1 (5 bases). This CDR3 is built from 15 residues. Germline CDR1 reads SQVTM; CDR2 reads ANQGSEA. Deletions cut 0 bases from V and 2 bases from J, with 11 bases between. The CDR3 loop reads CSVEDRAGTGNTIYF. CDR3 DNA sequence: TGCAGCGTTGAAGATCGGGCAGGGACTGGAAACACCATATATTTT.

This chain connects TRBV5-1 to TRBJ2-4; D is unresolved. Germline CDR1 reads SGHRS; CDR2 reads YFSETQ. This CDR3 has 14 residues. The V end lost 3 bases, the J end lost 0 bases, and 7 bases lay between the germline ends. CDR3 nucleotides: TGCGCCAGCAGCTCGACTCTAGCCAAAAACATTCAGTACTTC. This sequence encodes CASSSTLAKNIQYF.